A single sample gave rise to the 3 T cell receptor beta chains below, sequenced in a study of cytomegalovirus exposure and HLA in healthy donors (dated by TCRdb to the late 2010s). To prepare the library, the immunoSEQ multiplex PCR assay was applied. For the multiplex PCR, a mixture combining 60 forward primers for TCR Vbeta segments and 13 reverse primers for TCR Jbeta segments was used. TCRdb limited this immuneACCESS table to in-frame rearrangements with V and J called. A share of clones is missing; checked studies link under half to unresolved V genes, and the rest is unexplained. Across this sample there are 150,000 or so clones, with roughly 9.7% seen only once. The biggest ten clones account for less than 2% of the sample. What was sequenced was PBMCs. Every receptor here comes from a man aged 50 to 59 in good health and CMV-seronegative.

The chain employs TRBV7-7 and TRBJ2-5; 8 bases match TRBD2. V lost 5 bases, J lost 6 bases, and 14 bases stayed unmatched. CDR1 is SSHAT and CDR2 is FNYEAQ in the germline V gene (reference sequence). CDR3 size: 16 residues. CDR3 DNA sequence: TGTGCCAGCAGCCCATCGGGACTAGGGGGAGGTCAGACCCAGTACTTC. Protein: CASSPSGLGGGQTQYF.

The chain has TRBV7-2 and TRBJ2-7; 9 nucleotides agree with TRBD2. The CDR3 consists of 15 residues. The germline V gene encodes CDR1 SGHTA and CDR2 FQGNSA. With 6 bases clipped from V and 3 bases from J, the junction kept 9 bases outside the gene matches. CDR3 bases: TGTGCCAGCAGAGACTGGACTAGCGCCATCTACGAGCAGTACTTC. As protein: CASRDWTSAIYEQYF.

The rearrangement uses TRBV29-1 and TRBJ2-3, with D possibly being TRBD1 (6 bases). With 8 bases removed from V and 0 bases from J, the gap between germline ends came to 12 bases. From germline, CDR1 is SQVTM and CDR2 ANQGSEA. This CDR3 has 13 residues. The DNA of the CDR3 is TGCAGCTCAACAGGGTCGAGCACAGATACGCAGTATTTT. Translated, it gives CSSTGSSTDTQYF.